The sequence of this T cell receptor beta chain was determined in a study of blood T cell repertoires in COVID-19. Germline lookup yields CDR1 SGHTA and CDR2 FQGNSA. CDR3 length equals 14 residues. The ends were cut back, 3 bases at V and 6 bases at J, with 15 bases in the middle. A Seattle source enrolled patients during active infection and followed them longitudinally. Generated by immunoSEQ multiplex PCR, the TCRdb table keeps only in-frame clones and is missing some. The data contain roughly 100,000 clones, less than 95% of them seen just once; the ten biggest clones take up 5% to 7%. The V and J genes are TRBV7-2 and TRBJ2-7; possible D gene TRBD1, 6 bases. This clonotype originated in a young man with COVID-19, enrolled during active disease. Input material: peripheral blood. The CDR3, as DNA: TGTGCCAGCAGCTTCCGACAGGCCAGCGGCGAGCAGTACTTC. Protein: CASSFRQASGEQYF.